This record concerns one T cell receptor beta chain sequence. This clonotype was counted between two and nine times. What this receptor recognizes is not known. No much larger clone exists at a distance of one base, and base qualities are not known. Taken with the paper, the label for treatment or condition translates to: live attenuated yellow fever vaccine strain. At each blood-draw timepoint, two biological replicates of bulk PBMCs were collected. A standard Ficoll-Paque protocol was used to isolate PBMCs from peripheral blood. TriZol was used to extract RNA from bulk PBMCs, CD4 and CD8 fractions, and dextramer-positive and dextramer-negative fractions. CDR1 is given as LNHDA and CDR2 as SQIVND, both from the germline V gene (reference sequence). The CDR3 sequence holds 13 residues, the cysteine and phenylalanine included. Here the CDR3 DNA is all that survives: 39 bases in frame from base 1. V is pared back by 6 bases and J by 4 bases, with 12 bases lying between the germline termini.

The record originates from a study of T cells after yellow fever vaccination (dated by TCRdb to between 2019 and 2020). For context, the study as a whole: The SMART-Seq v4 Ultra Low Input RNA kit was used to prepare libraries from fractions with low cell numbers. To follow T-cell clones before and after both primary and booster YFV17D yellow fever vaccination, bulk TCR alpha and beta repertoires underwent longitudinal sequencing. Blood was drawn at multiple timepoints before and after primary and secondary immunization, with bulk PBMC replicates and cell subsets isolated. The cohort comprised two healthy male donors, one aged 18 to 30 and one aged 30 to 40 years. Study-wide conclusions, independent of this receptor: After the booster, most clones that had expanded after primary vaccination were detected again (about 97% of CD4 and around nine tenths of CD8), suggesting broad maintenance of memory. Compared with the primary T-cell response, the secondary T-cell response was faster but weaker, reaching its peak on day 5 rather than on day 15. FACS-sorted repertoires could contain abundant contaminating clonotypes from the bulk population, so computational filtering was required. Only a couple of donors were included in the study, so the extent to which the findings can be generalized is limited. A small fraction of clonotypes showed up in both the CD4 and CD8 compartments, probably as a result of convergent recombination.

TCR cDNA was synthesized by 5'RACE template switching, which introduced a universal primer site and unique molecular identifiers. Priming of cDNA synthesis was performed from both the TCR alpha and TCR beta constant segments. Library amplification used two PCR steps, and the second PCR step added sample barcodes and sequencing adapters. Sequencing of the libraries was done on either Illumina HiSeq 2500 (2x100 bp) or NovaSeq (2x150 bp). The original methods were these. Demultiplexing of reads and collapsing into UMI consensus sequences were performed with MIGEC, and V(D)J alignment was carried out with MiXCR. Vaccine-responding clonotypes were identified with edgeR using replicate PBMC samples, with FDR below 0.01 and a log2 fold change above 5 up to day 15 being required. Bulk clonotypes were assigned CD4 or CD8 identity according to which sequenced CD4 or CD8 repertoire held them at higher abundance. The public reads were reprocessed in TCRdb via fastp at Q25 and MiXCR, keeping in-frame beta chains. A single entry per CDR3 protein holds the most common genes and DNA from its merged rows. Here the V and J calls rest on TCRdb's processing, not on the authors' analysis. Across this sample there are approximately 300,000 distinct CDR3 sequences, with 8.7% seen only once. Clones ranked in the top ten supply under 20% of the sample.

The TCR was taken from a man aged 18 to 30 who received the YFV17D yellow fever vaccine. This specimen was PBMCs, taken on the day of the first yellow fever vaccination. This chain is built from TRBV19 and TRBJ2-5, and perhaps TRBD1 as D gene, on 5 matching bases. The CDR3 corresponds to CASSRSRAETQYF. The DNA reads TGTGCCAGTAGCAGGAGCAGGGCAGAGACCCAGTACTTC.